The TCR beta chain under discussion was sequenced for a study of T cell responses to AZD1222 COVID-19 vaccine. The table came from immunoSEQ multiplex PCR; TCRdb's copy has only in-frame clones and leaves some out. The sample records roughly 120,000 clones, about 88% being singletons. In germline, CDR1 is SGHTA, CDR2 FQGNSA. The CDR3 length is 15 residues. Worth noting for this clone: Its antigen is as yet unknown. One junction end does not reproduce the germline sequence, and a read error may be involved. Other DNA sequences in this sample translate to the same CDR3.

Study-level points and caveats: Repertoire sampling occurred only after the peak T cell response. A rise in Spike-specific TCR breadth and depth followed two AZD1222 doses. Per reports, nearly half of all spike-specific TCRs target regions that are unmutated in variants. Donor demographics were predominantly white British with a female majority; clonal diversity may be underestimated.

The material was peripheral blood, obtained on day 0 of AZD1222 vaccination. The sequence derives from an adult in good health. This rearrangement joins TRBV7-2 to TRBJ2-2, with 11 bases identical to TRBD2. This CDR3 is CASSLAGGNTGELFF. CDR3 DNA sequence: TGTGCCAGCAGCCTAGCGGGAGGGAACACCGGGGAGCTGTTTTTT.